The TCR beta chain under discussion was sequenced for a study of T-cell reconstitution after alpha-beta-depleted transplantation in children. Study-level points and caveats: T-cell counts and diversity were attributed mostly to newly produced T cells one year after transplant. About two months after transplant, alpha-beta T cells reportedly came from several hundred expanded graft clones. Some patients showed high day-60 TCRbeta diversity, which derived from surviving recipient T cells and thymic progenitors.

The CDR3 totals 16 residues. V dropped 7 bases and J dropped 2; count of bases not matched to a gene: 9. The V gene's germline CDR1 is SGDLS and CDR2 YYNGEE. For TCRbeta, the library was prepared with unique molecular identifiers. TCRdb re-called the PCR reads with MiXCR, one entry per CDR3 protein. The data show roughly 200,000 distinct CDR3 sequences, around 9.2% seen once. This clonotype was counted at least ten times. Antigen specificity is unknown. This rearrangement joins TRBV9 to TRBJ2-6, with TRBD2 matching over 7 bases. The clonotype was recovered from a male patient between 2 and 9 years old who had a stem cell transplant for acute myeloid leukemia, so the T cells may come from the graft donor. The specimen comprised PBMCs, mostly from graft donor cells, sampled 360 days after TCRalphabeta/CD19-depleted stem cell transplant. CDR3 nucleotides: TGTGCCAGCCATAGGACTAGGGAAGCTGGGGCCAACGTCCTGACTTTC. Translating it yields CASHRTREAGANVLTF. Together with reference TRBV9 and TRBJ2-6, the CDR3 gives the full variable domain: DSGVTQTPKHLITATGQRVTLRCSPRSGDLSVYWYQQSLDQGLQFLIQYYNGEERAKGNILERFSAQQFPDLHSELNLSSLELGDSALYFCASHRTREAGANVLTFGAGSRLTVL.